This entry is about one T cell receptor beta chain. V trimming: 4 bases; J trimming: 0 bases; junction bases outside the gene matches: 8. Germline V gene data show CDR1 as SGHRS and CDR2 as YFSETQ. This CDR3 spans 16 amino acids. The data were obtained in a study of shared clonotypes between healthy human individuals. The data were produced by immunoSEQ multiplex PCR, yet TCRdb's version contains in-frame clones alone and is incomplete. The top ten hold approximately 0.44% of the sample, which has some 1,600,000 clones, 95% to 99% seen once. The sequencing input was naive CD4+ T cells sorted from blood. Subset in this sample: CD45RA+ positively selected. V and J are TRBV5-1 and TRBJ2-5; 8 bases align to TRBD2. The clonotype originates from a man aged 30 to 39 in good health. The DNA of the CDR3 is TGCGCCAGCAGCAATACTAGCGGTCCGTACCAAGAGACCCAGTACTTC. It translates to CASSNTSGPYQETQYF.